This entry lists 21 T cell receptor beta chains sequenced from one sample in a study of cytomegalovirus exposure and HLA in healthy donors. The study ran its PCR with 60 Vbeta and 13 Jbeta primers. The assay was immunoSEQ multiplex PCR, and TCRdb's table has in-frame clones only and misses some. The top ten hold 1.5% to 2% of the sample, which has 120,000 to 150,000 clones, about two thirds seen once. Sequenced input: PBMCs. The receptors originated from a young woman in good health and CMV-seronegative.

This chain connects TRBV5-5 to TRBJ1-5, with TRBD1 as a possible D gene (5 bases). Trimming left V 4 bases short and J 5 bases short, with 13 bases between. The germline gives CDR1 SGHKS, CDR2 YYEKEE (reference sequence). The CDR3 runs 14 residues. The CDR3 sequence: CASSPGRADQPQHF. The CDR3 DNA follows: TGTGCCAGCAGCCCAGGCAGGGCAGATCAGCCCCAGCATTTT.

This clone was counted a single time. V is TRBV5-6 and J is TRBJ1-5; the D gene is possibly TRBD1 (5 bases). The germline gives CDR1 SGHDT, CDR2 YYEEEE. The CDR3 sequence is 14 residues long. Trimming shortened V by 2 bases and J by 4 bases, and 10 bases separated the two germline ends. This CDR3 is CASSFAGRNQPQHF. As DNA, the CDR3 is TGTGCCAGCAGCTTTGCAGGGCGAAATCAGCCCCAGCATTTT. Complete variable domain (other parts from reference TRBV5-6 and TRBJ1-5): DAGVTQSPTHLIKTRGQQVTLRCSPKSGHDTVSWYQQALGQGPQFIFQYYEEEERQRGNFPDRFSGHQFPNYSSELNVNALLLGDSALYLCASSFAGRNQPQHFGDGTRLSIL.

This clone has ten or more counts. The V and J genes are TRBV9 and TRBJ1-1; D not certain. CDR3 length equals 14 residues. Germline V lookup: CDR1 SGDLS, CDR2 YYNGEE. Trimming cost V 0 bases and J 0 bases, with 6 bases left between them. For the CDR3, the DNA is TGTGCCAGCAGCGTAGATTCCATGAACACTGAAGCTTTCTTT. Translation gives CASSVDSMNTEAFF.

This chain joins TRBV4-1 and TRBJ1-4; possible D gene TRBD1, 5 bases. CDR3 length: 16 residues. The V end was cut by 3 bases, the J end by 0 bases, with 11 bases between. Germline loops: CDR1 MGHRA, CDR2 YSYEKL. The CDR3 DNA reads TGCGCCAGCAGCCATTCAACCAGGGCAACTAATGAAAAACTGTTTTTT. Its translation is CASSHSTRATNEKLFF.

The chain uses TRBV10-3 and TRBJ1-2; D unresolved. Germline V gives CDR1 ENHRY, CDR2 SYGVKD. Deletions cut 4 bases from V and 5 bases from J, with 11 bases between. This CDR3 spans 13 amino acids. The CDR3 DNA sequence: TGTGCCATCAGTGTAGAACCGGGGTATGGCTACACCTTC. Translated: CAISVEPGYGYTF.

This chain joins TRBV4-2 and TRBJ2-7; 7 bases align to TRBD2. CDR3 size: 16 residues. With V trimmed by 0 bases and J by 4 bases, 9 bases remained unmatched. Germline CDR1 LGHNA, CDR2 YNFKEQ. Here the CDR3 DNA reads TGTGCCAGCAGCCAAGATCTGGCTAGCGGTACTTACGAGCAGTACTTC. Translation gives CASSQDLASGTYEQYF.

The gene calls are TRBV7-8 and TRBJ2-3, with D possibly TRBD1 on 6 matching bases. Germline V CDR1 and CDR2: SGHVS, FQNEAQ. The CDR3 is 14 residues long. V gave up 2 bases and J gave up 4 bases, with 10 bases separating them. In DNA form, the CDR3 reads TGTGCCAGCAGCTTAACTGGGGGCCCAGATACGCAGTATTTT. Amino acids: CASSLTGGPDTQYF.

Details on this clone: Relative to the germline gene, one junction end is altered; a read error may explain this. This specimen includes other DNA sequences encoding the same CDR3. The gene calls are TRBV7-9 and TRBJ1-1, with no clear D. Germline lookup yields CDR1 SEHNR and CDR2 FQNEAQ (reference sequence). The length of the CDR3 is 14 residues. CDR3: CASSQAPMNTEAFF. CDR3 DNA sequence: TGTGCCAGCAGCCAGGCCCCGATGAACACTGAGGCTTTCTTT. Complete variable domain (other parts from reference TRBV7-9 and TRBJ1-1): DTGVSQNPRHKITKRGQNVTFRCDPISEHNRLYWYRQTLGQGPEFLTYFQNEAQLEKSRLLSDRFSAERPKGSFSTLEIQRTEQGDSAMYLCASSQAPMNTEAFFGQGTRLTVV.

The chain has TRBV5-1 and TRBJ1-4, with TRBD1 identical over 9 bases. Germline CDR1 and CDR2: SGHRS and YFSETQ. This CDR3 comprises 14 residues. V dropped 3 bases and J dropped 5; count of bases not matched to a gene: 2. The CDR3 coding sequence is TGCGCCAGCAGCTCCGGGACAGGGAATGAAAAACTGTTTTTT. Amino acid sequence: CASSSGTGNEKLFF.

This chain links TRBV6-4 with TRBJ1-2; no firm D call. Trimming removed 2 bases at V and 12 bases at J, with 13 bases between. There are 12 residues in the CDR3. Germline CDR1 is MRHNA and CDR2 is SNTAGT. The CDR3 bases are TGTGCCAGCAGTGACCCCCTACGGGAGGACACCTTC. Translation gives CASSDPLREDTF.

This chain connects TRBV6-1 to TRBJ1-2; weak D call: TRBD1 (5 bases). Germline V CDR1 and CDR2: MNHNS, SASEGT. With 1 base removed from V and 3 bases from J, the gap between germline ends came to 15 bases. This CDR3 has 16 amino acids. The CDR3 nucleotides are TGTGCCAGCAGTGAAGTTATCGGGGCGGGGTACTATGGCTACACCTTC. This codes for CASSEVIGAGYYGYTF.

The V call is TRBV7-2, the J call TRBJ1-6; TRBD1 matches 7 bases. Germline CDR1 is SGHTA and CDR2 is FQGNSA. V shed 3 bases, J shed 10 bases, and the junction held 6 bases outside the gene matches. CDR3 length: 14 amino acids. The CDR3 DNA reads as TGTGCCAGCAGCTTCGACAGGGCTCCCTCACCCCTCCACTTT. Protein: CASSFDRAPSPLHF.

The chain has TRBV19 and TRBJ1-2; D gene ambiguous. With 5 bases removed from V and 2 bases from J, the gap between germline ends came to 12 bases. CDR3 length equals 14 residues. Germline V gene data show CDR1 as LNHDA and CDR2 as SQIVND (reference sequence). CDR3 in amino acids: CASSVREGNYGYTF. The CDR3 nucleotides read TGTGCCAGTAGTGTCCGGGAAGGCAACTATGGCTACACCTTC.

For this clone: The junction departs from the called germline gene at one end, perhaps through a read error. The chain combines TRBV7-3 with TRBJ2-6; a possible D gene is TRBD2 (6 bases). CDR1 SGHTA and CDR2 FQGTGA come from the germline V gene. CDR3 size: 16 residues. CDR3 bases: TGTGCCAGCAGCCAAAACACGGGGACTGGGGCCAACGGCCTGACTTTC. This translates into CASSQNTGTGANGLTF.

The rearrangement uses TRBV6-5 and TRBJ1-2; 7 positions match TRBD1. Germline assignment: CDR1 MNHEY and CDR2 SVGAGI. V shed 4 bases, J shed 4 bases, and the junction held 3 bases outside the gene matches. The CDR3 is 13 residues long. CDR3 region: CASSLTGFYGYTF. The CDR3 region has the DNA TGTGCCAGCAGTTTGACAGGGTTCTATGGCTACACCTTC.

This clone has a handful of counts. The J gene is TRBJ2-1, the V gene TRBV5-4; 7 bases are a match to TRBD2. Trimming at V came to 4 bases and at J to 9 bases, leaving 13 bases not matched to a gene. CDR3 length equals 15 residues. Per germline, CDR1 SGHNT and CDR2 YYREEE (reference sequence). The CDR3 DNA follows: TGTGCCAGCAGCACGGGGGGTCTAGCTTACGGTGAGCAGTTCTTC. Protein product: CASSTGGLAYGEQFF.

The V gene is TRBV6-5, the J gene TRBJ2-3, with 11 positions matching TRBD2. The germline V gene has CDR1 MNHEY and CDR2 SVGAGI. Trimming took 6 bases from V and 4 from J; bases not matched to a gene: 6. The length of the CDR3 is 15 residues. CDR3 nucleotides: TGTGCCAGCAGCCTTACTAGCGGGGGAGCAGATACGCAGTATTTT. This gives the protein CASSLTSGGADTQYF.

This chain connects TRBV6-5 to TRBJ1-5; no reliable D call. This CDR3 has 12 amino acids. Trimming took off 9 bases at V and 4 bases at J, with 10 bases between the two ends. The germline gives CDR1 MNHEY, CDR2 SVGAGI. CDR3 loop: CASSGPNQPQHF. The CDR3 DNA sequence: TGTGCCAGTTCGGGTCCTAATCAGCCCCAGCATTTT.

The chain recombines TRBV7-2 with TRBJ2-3; no definite D call. Trimming removed 2 bases at V and 2 bases at J, with 14 bases between. Germline values: CDR1 SGHTA, CDR2 FQGNSA. This CDR3 region has 16 residues. DNA of the CDR3: TGTGCCAGCAGCTTAAGCGATGTAGTCTCCACAGATACGCAGTATTTT. Protein product: CASSLSDVVSTDTQYF.

The chain employs TRBV2 and TRBJ1-2; 7 positions match TRBD1. CDR3 length: 10 residues. J gave up 14 bases and V 6 bases, and 6 bases lay outside the gene matches. The V gene's germline CDR1 is SNHLY and CDR2 FYNNEI. CDR3 sequence reads: CASRGTATTF. CDR3 DNA: TGTGCCAGCAGGGGGACAGCAACGACCTTC.

The chain employs TRBV9 and TRBJ2-5, with 16 bases fitting TRBD2. Germline V gene data show CDR1 as SGDLS and CDR2 as YYNGEE. J gave up 2 bases and V 3 bases, and 4 bases lay outside the gene matches. The CDR3 has 17 residues. CDR3 sequence reads: CASSAGTSGGVQETQYF. The CDR3 DNA follows: TGTGCCAGCAGCGCCGGGACTAGCGGGGGGGTTCAAGAGACCCAGTACTTC.